These 21 T cell receptor beta chains were sequenced from one sample in a study of T cells after posttransplantation cyclophosphamide listed by TCRdb under 2016. Library preparation was by the immunoSEQ multiplex PCR assay. The table comes from immuneACCESS by way of TCRdb, which keeps in-frame sequences with V and J called. Part of the clones is missing from these tables; in studies checked, under half for an unresolved V gene and the rest for unknown reasons. This sample has roughly 49,000 clones in the table, none counted a single time. Of the sample, roughly 2.2% falls within the top ten clones. Sequences were obtained from PBMCs. These receptors were taken from a man aged 35-49 years in good health, CMV-negative, and a related stem cell transplant donor.

This clone was recorded many times. This CDR3 is CASSLTGRAGEKLFF. The CDR3 region has the DNA TGTGCCAGCAGCTTGACAGGTCGCGCGGGTGAAAAACTGTTTTTT. This sequence joins TRBV11-3 and TRBJ1-4; possibly TRBD1 for D (6 bases). The CDR3 consists of 15 residues. Per the germline V gene, CDR1 is SGHNT and CDR2 is YENEEA. The ends were cut back, 3 bases at V and 7 bases at J, with 15 bases in the middle.

This clone was seen ten or more times. The chain uses TRBV19 and TRBJ2-7, with no clear D. Trimming removed 3 bases at V and 1 base at J, with 10 bases between. The CDR3 is 14 amino acids. CDR1 is LNHDA, CDR2 SQIVND, per germline (reference sequence). For the CDR3, the DNA is TGTGCCAGTAGTATGGGCAGTCTATCCTACGAGCAGTACTTC. The encoded protein is CASSMGSLSYEQYF.

This clone was counted many times. The V and J genes are TRBV5-4 and TRBJ1-4; TRBD1 might be the D (5 bases). The germline gives CDR1 SGHNT, CDR2 YYREEE (reference sequence). The V end was cut by 5 bases, the J end by 7 bases, with 15 bases between. The CDR3 has 14 amino acids. CDR3 nucleotide sequence: TGTGCCAGCAGTCGGGACGGGGAGGGTGAAAAACTGTTTTTT. This translates into CASSRDGEGEKLFF.

In its sample, this clone was seen many times. The V and J genes are TRBV7-9 and TRBJ2-2; D is unresolved. This CDR3 has 12 amino acids. V was shortened by 4 bases and J by 6 bases, with 6 bases between the two germline ends. CDR1 and CDR2 (germline): SEHNR, FQNEAQ (reference sequence). CDR3: CASSYRAGELFF. CDR3 nucleotide sequence: TGTGCCAGCAGCTACCGGGCCGGGGAGCTGTTTTTT.

In its sample, this clone was seen many times. The gene calls are TRBV6-6 and TRBJ2-7, with a weak D call TRBD2 (6 bases). The CDR3 totals 11 residues. The germline V gene encodes CDR1 MNHNY and CDR2 SVGAGI (reference sequence). V lost 6 bases and J 4 bases, leaving 7 bases between the germline ends. The CDR3 coding sequence is TGTGCCAGCAGCCGGGGGTACGAGCAGTACTTC. Protein sequence: CASSRGYEQYF.

This clone came up many times. V gene TRBV2 combines with J gene TRBJ2-1, with 9 positions matching TRBD2. This CDR3 has 13 amino acids. Per germline, CDR1 SNHLY and CDR2 FYNNEI. V gave up 3 bases and J gave up 12 bases; unmatched junction bases: 6. CDR3 protein: CASSENSGSVQFF. Written as DNA, the CDR3 is TGTGCCAGCAGTGAGAATAGCGGGAGTGTGCAGTTCTTC.

This clone was counted many times. The chain couples TRBV20-1 to TRBJ2-7, with a weak D call TRBD1 (5 bases). CDR3 length: 11 amino acids. The germline V gene encodes CDR1 DFQATT and CDR2 SNEGSKA (reference sequence). Trimming pared 4 bases from V and 5 bases from J, leaving 9 bases between. CDR3 sequence (DNA): TGCAGTGCTACTAGGGGTCACGAGCAGTACTTC. Encoded protein: CSATRGHEQYF.

This clone was detected many times. This rearrangement joins TRBV4-1 to TRBJ1-1; D may be TRBD1 (5 bases). Deletions cut 4 bases from V and 2 bases from J, with 17 bases between. The CDR3 has 16 amino acids. Germline CDR1 is MGHRA and CDR2 is YSYEKL. CDR3 nucleotides: TGCGCCAGCAGCCCGGGGGAGGGGTGGGGAAACACTGAAGCTTTCTTT. Encoded protein: CASSPGEGWGNTEAFF.

This clone was seen many times. The V gene is TRBV6-6, the J gene TRBJ1-1; D unresolved. The CDR3 consists of 11 residues. Germline CDR1 is MNHNY and CDR2 is SVGAGI (reference sequence). Trimming took 6 bases from V and 8 from J, leaving 10 bases between them. CDR3: CASSRPGEAFF. The CDR3, as DNA: TGTGCCAGCAGCAGGCCAGGAGAAGCTTTCTTT.

At least ten counts were recorded for this clone. The chain uses TRBV9 and TRBJ2-3, with 8 bases aligning to TRBD2. Germline V CDR1 and CDR2: SGDLS, YYNGEE. With V trimmed by 5 bases and J by 3 bases, 8 bases remained unmatched. CDR3 length equals 15 residues. CDR3 coding DNA: TGTGCCAGCAGGAATGAGCGGGAGAATACAGATACGCAGTATTTT. This sequence encodes CASRNERENTDTQYF. The whole variable domain, remainder taken from reference TRBV9 and TRBJ2-3, is DSGVTQTPKHLITATGQRVTLRCSPRSGDLSVYWYQQSLDQGLQFLIQYYNGEERAKGNILERFSAQQFPDLHSELNLSSLELGDSALYFCASRNERENTDTQYFGPGTRLTVL.

This clone was counted at least ten times. The chain uses TRBV6-5 and TRBJ2-7, with TRBD1 identical over 7 bases. Germline CDR1 is MNHEY and CDR2 is SVGAGI. V was clipped by 0 bases and J by 9 bases; unmatched bases: 8. There are 14 residues in the CDR3. CDR3 nucleotides: TGTGCCAGCAGTTACTCGAGGGGGCCTGGGACGCAGTACTTC. Its translation: CASSYSRGPGTQYF.

This clone was observed at least ten times. The J gene is TRBJ1-5, the V gene TRBV18; 8 bases align to TRBD1. This CDR3 is 14 amino acids long. Germline CDR1 KGHSH, CDR2 LQKENI. J gave up 4 bases and V 6 bases, and 5 bases lay outside the gene matches. CDR3 sequence reads: CASSRGQGNQPQHF. DNA for the CDR3: TGTGCCAGCTCTCGAGGACAGGGTAATCAGCCCCAGCATTTT.

This clone was observed at least ten times. This chain joins TRBV5-5 and TRBJ1-2; maybe TRBD1 (5 bases). The germline V and J ends were trimmed by 1 base and 5 bases, with 12 bases remaining between them. This CDR3 has 14 amino acids. Germline loops: CDR1 SGHKS, CDR2 YYEKEE (reference sequence). Here the CDR3 DNA reads TGTGCCAGCAGCTTGAGTCAGGGTTATTATGGCTACACCTTC. This encodes CASSLSQGYYGYTF. Complete variable domain (other parts from reference TRBV5-5 and TRBJ1-2): DAGVTQSPTHLIKTRGQQVTLRCSPISGHKSVSWYQQVLGQGPQFIFQYYEKEERGRGNFPDRFSARQFPNYSSELNVNALLLGDSALYLCASSLSQGYYGYTFGSGTRLTVV.

This clone was seen ten or more times. The rearrangement joins TRBV6-5 to TRBJ2-7, with a possible D match to TRBD2 (6 bases). The V end was cut by 2 bases, the J end by 1 base, with 9 bases between. CDR3 length equals 14 residues. The V gene's germline CDR1 is MNHEY and CDR2 SVGAGI. The CDR3 loop reads CASSYAGRSYEQYF. The DNA of the CDR3 is TGTGCCAGCAGTTACGCGGGAAGGTCCTACGAGCAGTACTTC.

This clone was found many times. Written as DNA, the CDR3 is TGTGCCAGCAGTGACGCCCGCGGAGAGACCCAGTACTTC. It yields the protein CASSDARGETQYF. This chain uses TRBV2 with TRBJ2-5; D gene uncertain. The CDR3 loop spans 13 amino acids. Germline V lookup: CDR1 SNHLY, CDR2 FYNNEI. V was shortened by 3 bases and J by 4 bases, with 9 bases between the two germline ends. Based on the CDR3 plus reference TRBV2 and TRBJ2-5, the full variable domain is EPEVTQTPSHQVTQMGQEVILRCVPISNHLYFYWYRQILGQKVEFLVSFYNNEISEKSEIFDDQFSVERPDGSNFTLKIRSTKLEDSAMYFCASSDARGETQYFGPGTRLLVL.

This clone was counted ten times or more. J is TRBJ2-1 and V is TRBV11-2, with 10 bases that match TRBD2. The J segment lost 0 bases and the V segment lost 7 bases, leaving 6 bases of the junction unmatched. The germline CDR1 and CDR2 sequences are SGHAT and FQNNGV. The CDR3 has 16 residues. CDR3 in amino acids: CASIPGLADSYNEQFF. The CDR3 DNA reads as TGTGCCAGCATCCCCGGACTAGCGGACTCCTACAATGAGCAGTTCTTC.

This clone was seen repeatedly, ten times or more. This chain uses TRBV4-1 with TRBJ1-1; D is undetermined. This CDR3 is built from 12 residues. Trimming took 1 base from V and 10 from J, leaving 10 bases between them. Germline V CDR1 and CDR2: MGHRA, YSYEKL. Here the CDR3 reads CASSQVGPVAFF. DNA of the CDR3: TGCGCCAGCAGCCAAGTGGGCCCCGTAGCTTTCTTT.

This clone has a count of ten or more. The gene calls are TRBV5-7 and TRBJ2-7, with 12 bases matching TRBD2. TRBV5-7 carries the ORF label, with uncertain function. The CDR3 totals 15 residues. The J segment lost 5 bases and the V segment lost 4 bases, leaving 7 bases of the junction unmatched. CDR3 loop: CASSRGLAGLDEQYF. The CDR3 region has the DNA TGTGCCAGCAGCCGCGGACTAGCGGGATTGGACGAGCAGTACTTC.

This clone occurred many times. This chain connects TRBV7-2 to TRBJ2-1; the match to TRBD2 covers 11 bases. The germline V gene encodes CDR1 SGHTA and CDR2 FQGNSA. The CDR3 is 14 amino acids. With 5 bases clipped from V and 5 bases from J, the junction kept 2 bases outside the gene matches. The CDR3: CASSGLAGDNEQFF. The CDR3 region has the DNA TGTGCCAGCAGCGGACTAGCGGGTGACAATGAGCAGTTCTTC.

This clone was recorded many times. The chain has TRBV7-8 and TRBJ2-7; D may be TRBD2 (6 bases). The V end lost 5 bases, the J end lost 2 bases, and 13 bases lay between the germline ends. CDR1 and CDR2 from the germline V gene are SGHVS and FQNEAQ. The CDR3 covers 14 residues. CDR3 in amino acids: CASSAGRNTYEQYF. The CDR3 DNA reads as TGTGCCAGCAGCGCGGGACGGAACACCTACGAGCAGTACTTC.

Ten or more counts support this clone. The J gene is TRBJ1-5, the V gene TRBV19, with D maybe TRBD1 (5 bases). Germline V gene data show CDR1 as LNHDA and CDR2 as SQIVND (reference sequence). V lost 5 bases and J lost 6, with 11 bases in between. The CDR3 runs 13 residues. The CDR3 region is CASSGTGPQPQHF. Here the CDR3 DNA reads TGTGCCAGTAGTGGAACAGGCCCTCAGCCCCAGCATTTT.